Listed here are 15 T cell receptor beta chains from one sample, sequenced in a study of T cell repertoires in cytomegalovirus infection. No cognate antigen is known for these TCRs. TCRdb reanalysed the reads using MiXCR and keeps one entry per CDR3 protein. The data hold roughly 69,000 distinct CDR3 sequences, with around 20% observed a single time. Sample: CD8+ T cells from cultured PBMCs, taken from culture after CMV antigen stimulation. These receptors came from a human donor in good health (CMV status not recorded). Some clones in this sample may be carry-over from other donors' samples.

The chain employs TRBV6-5 and TRBJ1-1; D uncertain. The CDR3 runs 13 residues. Germline values: CDR1 MNHEY, CDR2 SVGAGI. Trimming took 7 bases from V and 2 from J, leaving 11 bases between them. CDR3 bases: TGTGCCAGCACCTTGAAACCAAACACTGAAGCTTTCTTT. It encodes CASTLKPNTEAFF.

This chain connects TRBV6-1 to TRBJ2-7; D might be TRBD1 or TRBD2, each matching 6 bases. Germline assignment: CDR1 MNHNS and CDR2 SASEGT. This CDR3 spans 14 amino acids. The V end was cut by 5 bases, the J end by 3 bases, with 14 bases between. CDR3 in DNA: TGTGCCAGCAGTCCAATAGGGGGACTCTACGAGCAGTACTTC. Protein product: CASSPIGGLYEQYF.

A few counts support this clonotype. The V call is TRBV4-1, the J call TRBJ2-7, with D maybe TRBD1 (5 bases). The CDR3 length is 14 residues. Germline CDR1 is MGHRA and CDR2 is YSYEKL. The V end was cut by 0 bases, the J end by 5 bases, with 11 bases between. The CDR3 here is CASSQERGRNEQYF. The CDR3 DNA is TGCGCCAGCAGCCAAGAAAGGGGTCGGAACGAGCAGTACTTC.

This clonotype has just a few counts. The V gene is TRBV5-6, the J gene TRBJ2-1; D remains ambiguous. CDR3 length equals 12 residues. Germline lookup yields CDR1 SGHDT and CDR2 YYEEEE. The germline V and J ends were trimmed by 6 bases and 5 bases, with 9 bases remaining between them. CDR3 loop: CASTLENNEQFF. The CDR3 region has the DNA TGTGCCAGCACCCTGGAAAACAATGAGCAGTTCTTC.

This clonotype has a handful of counts. The chain is built from TRBV11-3 and TRBJ1-1; TRBD1 is a possible D gene (5 bases). This CDR3 has 13 amino acids. CDR1 is SGHNT, CDR2 YENEEA, per germline. V shed 5 bases and J shed 6 bases, with 13 bases lying between them. The DNA of the CDR3 is TGTGCCAGCAGCCCCGGAGTAGGGGCTGAAGCTTTCTTT. Amino acid sequence: CASSPGVGAEAFF.

This clonotype was picked up a small number of times. The CDR3: CATSRVDSRHYGYTF. CDR3 sequence (DNA): TGTGCCACCAGCCGAGTTGACAGCCGGCACTATGGCTACACCTTC. This chain links TRBV15 with TRBJ1-2; D is perhaps TRBD1 (5 bases). The CDR3 has 15 residues. Trimming removed 5 bases at V and 3 bases at J, with 16 bases between. CDR1 LNHNV and CDR2 YYDKDF come from the germline V gene (reference sequence).

This clonotype showed up many times. The rearrangement links TRBV18 to TRBJ1-2, with D maybe TRBD1 (5 bases). Trimming removed 7 bases from V and 7 bases from J, with 16 bases in between. Germline assignment: CDR1 KGHSH and CDR2 LQKENI. CDR3 size: 13 residues. CDR3 DNA sequence: TGTGCCAGCTTCGAGGACATTTTGGGTGGCTACACCTTC. This sequence encodes CASFEDILGGYTF.

This chain uses TRBV4-1 with TRBJ2-7; 7 bases fit TRBD2. Germline V gene sequence: CDR1 MGHRA, CDR2 YSYEKL. The CDR3 covers 15 residues. The junction had 6 bases not matched to a gene; V was cut back by 0 bases and J by 4 bases. For the CDR3, the DNA is TGCGCCAGCAGCCAAGACCCGACTAGCCGATACGAGCAGTACTTC. Its translation is CASSQDPTSRYEQYF.

CDR3 region: CASSLGPGLRGAFF. The CDR3 DNA reads as TGTGCCAGCAGCTTAGGGCCGGGTCTTCGAGGAGCTTTCTTT. The V call is TRBV11-2, the J call TRBJ1-1; D ambiguous. Deletions cut 1 base from V and 10 bases from J, with 16 bases between. The CDR3 consists of 14 residues. CDR1 SGHAT and CDR2 FQNNGV come from the germline V gene.

This clonotype appeared a few times. The chain couples TRBV12-5 to TRBJ2-3; 7 nucleotides align to TRBD1. Germline V gene data show CDR1 as LGHNT and CDR2 as FRNRAP. This CDR3 is 14 amino acids long. V was clipped by 7 bases and J by 2 bases; unmatched bases: 6. CDR3 loop: CASALTGNTDTQYF. The DNA for the CDR3 is TGTGCTAGTGCCCTGACAGGGAACACAGATACGCAGTATTTT.

The chain uses TRBV7-8 and TRBJ1-2, with D tentatively TRBD1 (5 bases). V dropped 3 bases and J dropped 5 bases, with 22 bases sitting between them. The CDR3 consists of 17 residues. CDR1 and CDR2 (germline): SGHVS, FQNEAQ. The CDR3 reads CASSLETVTSSGYGYTF. Here the CDR3 DNA reads TGTGCCAGCAGCTTGGAGACAGTTACGTCTTCGGGTTATGGCTACACCTTC. Drawing the rest from reference TRBV7-8 and TRBJ1-2, the complete variable domain is GAGVSQSPRYKVAKRGQDVALRCDPISGHVSLFWYQQALGQGPEFLTYFQNEAQLDKSGLPSDRFFAERPEGSVSTLKIQRTQQEDSAVYLCASSLETVTSSGYGYTFGSGTRLTVV.

This clonotype was counted a few times. The chain carries TRBV7-2 and TRBJ2-1; the D gene could be TRBD1 or TRBD2 (5 bases each). The CDR3 contains 14 residues. Germline values: CDR1 SGHTA, CDR2 FQGNSA. V lost 5 bases and J lost 8, with 16 bases in between. CDR3 protein: CASSPLGARDEQFF. For the CDR3, the DNA is TGTGCCAGCAGCCCTCTCGGGGCCAGGGATGAGCAGTTCTTC.

This clonotype has more than one count but fewer than ten. The chain recombines TRBV7-6 with TRBJ2-3; no definite D call. V gave up 1 base and J gave up 6 bases, with 11 bases separating them. The CDR3 has 14 residues. The germline V gene has CDR1 SGHVS and CDR2 FNYEAQ. Written as DNA, the CDR3 is TGTGCCAGCAGCTTAGGAAGACCTCCGGATACGCAGTATTTT. Its translation is CASSLGRPPDTQYF.

The chain combines TRBV6-2 or TRBV6-3 with TRBJ2-3; D uncertain. The CDR3 has 12 residues. V was clipped by 2 bases and J by 4 bases, with 4 bases between them. The germline CDR1 and CDR2 sequences are MNHEY and SVGEGT. The chain's CDR3 is CASSYVADTQYF. In DNA, the CDR3 is TGTGCCAGCAGTTACGTTGCAGATACGCAGTATTTT.

The chain recombines TRBV28 with TRBJ2-5, with unresolved D. Germline lookup yields CDR1 MDHEN and CDR2 SYDVKM. V lost 6 bases, J lost 2 bases, and 13 bases lay in between. CDR3 size: 14 residues. The CDR3: CASRRPGWQETQYF. The CDR3 region has the DNA TGTGCCAGCAGAAGACCGGGTTGGCAAGAGACCCAGTACTTC.